Sequencing of this T cell receptor beta chain was carried out in a study of blood T cell repertoires in COVID-19. Whole-study context: Acute and convalescent COVID-19 specimens originated in the United States, Italy and Spain. From T cells, B-cell-depleted T cells, or PBMCs came the material, which was cDNA or gDNA.

V was pared by 5 bases and J by 4 bases, with 10 bases of the junction left unmatched. The CDR3 has 15 residues. The germline CDR1 and CDR2 sequences are SGHRS and YFSETQ. Original methodology: Nucleated cell number was recorded as an estimate derived from reference gene primer amplification. TCRdb keeps only in-frame clones here, not all; method: immunoSEQ multiplex PCR. From that table come the V and J calls and clone size; the DNA was used to work out D and trimming. The sample includes about 70,000 clones, approximately 80% of them seen just once. The chain links TRBV5-1 to TRBJ2-5, with 8 bases lining up with TRBD1. Source material: peripheral blood. The receptor was isolated from a woman aged 70 to 79 with acute or convalescent COVID-19. The DNA for the CDR3 is TGCGCCAGCAGTCGTGTCCAGGGGGCTGGAGAGACCCAGTACTTC. Protein sequence: CASSRVQGAGETQYF.